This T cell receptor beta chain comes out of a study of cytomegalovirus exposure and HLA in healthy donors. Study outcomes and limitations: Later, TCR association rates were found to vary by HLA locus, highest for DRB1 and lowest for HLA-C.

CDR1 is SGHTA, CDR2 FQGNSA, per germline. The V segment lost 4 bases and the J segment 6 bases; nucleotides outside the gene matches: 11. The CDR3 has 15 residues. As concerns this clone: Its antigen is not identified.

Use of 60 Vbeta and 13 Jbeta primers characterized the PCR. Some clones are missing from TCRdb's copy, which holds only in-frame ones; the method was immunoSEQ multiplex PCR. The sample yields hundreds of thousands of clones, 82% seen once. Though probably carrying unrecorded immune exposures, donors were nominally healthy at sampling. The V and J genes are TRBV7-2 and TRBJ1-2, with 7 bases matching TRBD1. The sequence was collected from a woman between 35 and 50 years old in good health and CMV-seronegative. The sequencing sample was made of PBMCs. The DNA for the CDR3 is TGTGCCAGCAGCTCGGCCTCGACAGGGATTCATGGCTACACCTTC. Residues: CASSSASTGIHGYTF.